Listed below are T cell receptor beta chains from one sample, sequenced in a study of radiotherapy plus CTLA-4 blockade in lung cancer. Only in-frame clones appear in the TCRdb table, and some are missing; sequencing was by immunoSEQ multiplex PCR. The repertoire consists of 75,000 to 80,000 clones, with around 87% occurring once and the leading ten covering around 0.8%. This specimen consisted of peripheral blood, obtained from a patient treated with radiotherapy plus ipilimumab. The receptors originated from a human donor with non-small cell lung cancer who had stable disease on radiotherapy plus ipilimumab. Both conserved end residues are part of each CDR3. Each record gives: CDR3 length, D gene, clone size, J gene, V gene, CDR3 DNA, CDR3 protein. The D gene is left open where the match is weak. Size is omitted from some rows. Given values are once, few, many or a class for expanded clones.

>15|.|.|TRBJ2-3|TRBV5-4
TGTGCCAGCAGCTGGGGGGACACAGGCACAGATACGCAGTATTTT
CASSWGDTGTDTQYF
>12|.|.|TRBJ2-3|TRBV6-1
TGTGCCAGCAGCCCTCCGGGGGGCCCGCAGTATTTT
CASSPPGGPQYF
>15|.|.|TRBJ1-4|TRBV19
TGTGCCAGCCAATCGACAGCTTCTCCCAATGAAAAACTGTTTTTT
CASQSTASPNEKLFF
>12|.|.|TRBJ1-2|TRBV28
TGTGCCAGCCGATCACTCCTCTATGGCTACACCTTC
CASRSLLYGYTF
>14|.|.|TRBJ1-4|TRBV4-2
TGTGCCAGCAGCCAAGGCGAGGTGGGGGAAAAACTGTTTTTT
CASSQGEVGEKLFF
>16|.|.|TRBJ2-3|TRBV6-4
TGTGCCAGCAGCGACGCTCCGGGGGGACACACAGATACGCAGTATTTT
CASSDAPGGHTDTQYF
>17|TRBD1|.|TRBJ2-7|TRBV30
TGTGCCTGGAGTGTAACGGGACAGGGAAAAACCCGCTACGAGCAGTACTTC
CAWSVTGQGKTRYEQYF
>18|.|.|TRBJ2-3|TRBV18
TGTGCCAGCTCACCACAGGGAAACGGTCGCCTAAACACAGATACGCAGTATTTT
CASSPQGNGRLNTDTQYF
>12|TRBD1|.|TRBJ1-4|TRBV2
TGTGCCAGCCAGACAGGGGACGAAAAACTGTTTTTT
CASQTGDEKLFF
>15|.|.|TRBJ1-3|TRBV9
TGTGCCAGCAGCATCACAGGGATCGCTGGAAACACCATATATTTT
CASSITGIAGNTIYF
>12|.|.|TRBJ1-2|TRBV19
TGTGCCAGTAGGCGGACGGGGCACGGCTACACCTTC
CASRRTGHGYTF
>16|TRBD2|once|TRBJ2-7|TRBV7-8
TGTGCCAGCAGGCAATTTTGGACTAGCGGGATTTACGAGCAGTACTTC
CASRQFWTSGIYEQYF
>12|.|.|TRBJ2-5|TRBV21-1
TGTGCCAGGACAGGATTTTGGGAGACCCAGTACTTC
CARTGFWETQYF
>14|TRBD1|.|TRBJ1-1|TRBV19
TGTGCCAGTAGGCGGGGACAGTTTAACACTGAAGCTTTCTTT
CASRRGQFNTEAFF
>15|.|.|TRBJ1-5|TRBV5-5
TGTGCCAGCAGCCAAAACAGGTCAAGCAATCAGCCCCAGCATTTT
CASSQNRSSNQPQHF
>15|.|.|TRBJ2-2|TRBV7-6
TGTGCCAGCAGCATGCCGGGACTCCTCACCGGGGAGCTGTTTTTT
CASSMPGLLTGELFF
>16|TRBD1|.|TRBJ1-6|TRBV19
TGTGCCAGTAGTACCGGGACAGGCCGCTATAATTCACCCCTCCACTTT
CASSTGTGRYNSPLHF
>15|TRBD1|.|TRBJ1-6|TRBV6-1
TGTGCCAGCACCCGGGGAGGGGGCTCAAATTCACCCCTCCACTTT
CASTRGGGSNSPLHF